This T cell receptor (beta chain) was sequenced for a study of CD8 T cells in Susac syndrome. Worth noting for this clonotype: Antigen specificity is unknown.

RNA, at roughly 0.45 to 1 ug, was reverse transcribed with random hexamers. TCRdb used MiXCR to reprocess the immunoSEQ multiplex PCR reads, holding one entry per CDR3 protein. The sample carries around 150,000 distinct CDR3 sequences, approximately 95% recorded once. V lost 2 bases, J lost 4 bases, and 9 bases lay in between. Germline values: CDR1 SQVTM, CDR2 ANQGSEA. The CDR3 has 12 residues. Study-wide points: An acknowledgment was made by the study that its TCR sequencing and HLA analysis involved relatively few individuals.

This receptor was identified in a human donor with Susac syndrome. Sequencing was carried out using CD4+ T cells from PBMCs. This rearrangement joins TRBV29-1 to TRBJ2-7; D may be TRBD2 (6 bases). DNA of the CDR3: TGCAGCGTTGAAATCGGAGGGTACGAGCAGTACTTC. It yields the protein CSVEIGGYEQYF.